This is a list of T cell receptor beta chains from one sample in a study of blood T cell repertoires in COVID-19. Sequencing used immunoSEQ multiplex PCR; TCRdb keeps in-frame clones, though not all of them. Here the sample spans around 190,000 clones, 75% to 90% being singletons. Sequenced: peripheral blood. The receptor set was obtained from a man in his 60s with acute or convalescent COVID-19. Both conserved end residues are part of each CDR3. D genes are given only for firm matches. The size entry is marked missing in some rows and otherwise reads once, few, many or a size class.

D gene,clone size,V gene,J gene,CDR3 protein,CDR3 DNA
-,-,TRBV4-2,TRBJ2-7,CASSQEGSRAYEQYF,TGTGCCAGCAGCCAAGAGGGCTCAAGAGCCTACGAGCAGTACTTC
-,-,TRBV6-5,TRBJ2-7,CASRMTGATYEQYF,TGTGCCAGCAGAATGACAGGAGCAACCTACGAGCAGTACTTC
-,once,TRBV3-1/TRBV3-2,TRBJ1-3,CASSQDFPIVGNTIYF,TGTGCCAGCAGCCAAGACTTCCCAATAGTTGGAAACACCATATATTTT
-,-,TRBV6-6,TRBJ2-7,CASSWKGGYDEQYF,TGTGCCAGCAGTTGGAAGGGGGGGTACGACGAGCAGTACTTC
TRBD1,-,TRBV19,TRBJ2-5,CASSSTGFETQYF,TGTGCCAGTAGTTCGACAGGGTTCGAGACCCAGTACTTC
-,-,TRBV6-5,TRBJ1-2,CASGGGNRGYTF,TGTGCCAGCGGGGGGGGGAATCGTGGCTACACCTTC
-,many,TRBV19,TRBJ1-3,CASSIDERRISGNTIYF,TGTGCCAGTAGTATAGATGAGAGGCGGATCTCTGGAAACACCATATATTTT
TRBD2,-,TRBV5-1,TRBJ2-3,CASSLTGTSGGTDTQYF,TGCGCCAGCAGCCTGACTGGGACTAGCGGGGGCACAGATACGCAGTATTTT
TRBD2,-,TRBV29-1,TRBJ2-3,CSVLAGGTDTQYF,TGCAGCGTCTTAGCGGGGGGGACAGATACGCAGTATTTT
TRBD1,-,TRBV5-5,TRBJ1-2,CASSEGQGLKGYTF,TGTGCCAGCAGCGAGGGACAGGGGCTAAAAGGCTACACCTTC
-,-,TRBV5-1,TRBJ2-6,CASSLDSGRSGANVLTF,TGCGCCAGCAGCTTGGATAGCGGTCGCTCTGGGGCCAACGTCCTGACTTTC
TRBD1,-,TRBV5-5,TRBJ1-5,CASSLQGFQPQHF,TGTGCCAGCAGCTTACAGGGGTTTCAGCCCCAGCATTTT
TRBD1,-,TRBV11-3,TRBJ1-1,CASSLRGGLTEAFF,TGTGCCAGCAGCTTACGAGGGGGCCTCACTGAAGCTTTCTTT
-,-,TRBV7-9,TRBJ2-5,CASSFTRLQETQYF,TGTGCCAGCAGCTTTACTCGGTTGCAAGAGACCCAGTACTTC
TRBD2,-,TRBV5-4,TRBJ2-3,CASSPGLAGPSRGGTDTQYF,TGTGCCAGCAGCCCCGGACTAGCGGGGCCTTCCCGGGGTGGCACAGATACGCAGTATTTT
-,few,TRBV11-2,TRBJ1-5,CASSPGGNQPQHF,TGTGCCAGCAGCCCCGGGGGGAATCAGCCCCAGCATTTT
-,-,TRBV10-3,TRBJ1-2,CAINGGGVYGYTF,TGTGCCATCAATGGTGGCGGCGTCTATGGCTACACCTTC
-,-,TRBV7-9,TRBJ1-2,CASSLGGLVLVGYTF,TGTGCCAGCAGCTTAGGGGGACTAGTTCTTGTTGGCTACACCTTC
TRBD2,-,TRBV4-1,TRBJ2-1,CASSHIVPGLAAYNEQFF,TGCGCCAGCAGCCACATAGTCCCGGGACTAGCGGCATACAATGAGCAGTTCTTC
-,-,TRBV30,TRBJ1-5,CAWSVLGMVNQPQHF,TGTGCCTGGAGTGTACTAGGGATGGTCAATCAGCCCCAGCATTTT
-,-,TRBV5-1,TRBJ1-3,CASSLDSSGNTIYF,TGCGCCAGCAGCTTGGACAGCTCTGGAAACACCATATATTTT
-,once,TRBV6-5,TRBJ1-2,CASSYSRLVANYGYTF,TGTGCCAGCAGTTACTCGCGTCTGGTAGCTAACTATGGCTACACCTTC
-,-,TRBV9,TRBJ2-3,CASSVASGGSTDTQYF,TGTGCCAGCAGCGTAGCTTCCGGGGGAAGCACAGATACGCAGTATTTT
TRBD2,-,TRBV5-1,TRBJ2-4,CASSATSAGGGAKNIQYF,TGCGCCAGCAGCGCTACCTCGGCGGGGGGTGGAGCCAAAAACATTCAGTACTTC
-,-,TRBV6-5,TRBJ1-4,CASHRVGQNEKLFF,TGTGCCAGCCATCGGGTCGGACAAAATGAAAAACTGTTTTTT
TRBD2,-,TRBV7-9,TRBJ2-5,CASSSLSGRGRETQYF,TGTGCCAGCAGCTCTCTTAGCGGGAGGGGACGAGAGACCCAGTACTTC
-,-,TRBV7-9,TRBJ2-1,CASSSSEGSNNEQFF,TGTGCCAGCAGTTCGAGCGAGGGCTCTAACAATGAGCAGTTCTTC
TRBD1,-,TRBV6-5,TRBJ1-2,CASSYETGGRGYTF,TGTGCCAGCAGTTACGAGACAGGGGGCCGGGGCTACACCTTC
-,-,TRBV2,TRBJ2-7,CASRSRGHSYEQYF,TGTGCCAGCAGAAGTAGGGGTCATTCCTACGAGCAGTACTTC
TRBD1,-,TRBV7-2,TRBJ1-1,CASRARTGDNGEAFF,TGTGCCAGCAGAGCCCGGACAGGGGACAACGGAGAAGCTTTCTTT
-,-,TRBV18,TRBJ2-1,CASSSSTGVGVNEQFF,TGTGCCAGCTCATCTTCAACGGGAGTAGGAGTCAATGAGCAGTTCTTC